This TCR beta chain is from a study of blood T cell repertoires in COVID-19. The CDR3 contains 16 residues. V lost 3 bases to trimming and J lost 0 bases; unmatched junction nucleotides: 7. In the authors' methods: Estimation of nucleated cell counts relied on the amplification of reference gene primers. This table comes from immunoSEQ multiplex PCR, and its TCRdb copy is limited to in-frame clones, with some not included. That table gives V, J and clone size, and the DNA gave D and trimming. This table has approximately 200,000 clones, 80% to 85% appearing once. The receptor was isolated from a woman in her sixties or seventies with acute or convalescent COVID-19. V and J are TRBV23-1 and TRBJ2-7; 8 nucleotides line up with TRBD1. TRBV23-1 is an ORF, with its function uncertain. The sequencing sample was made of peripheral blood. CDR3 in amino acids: CASSHCRDRLSYEQYF. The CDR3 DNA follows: TGCGCCAGCAGTCACTGCAGGGACAGGCTCTCCTACGAGCAGTACTTC.